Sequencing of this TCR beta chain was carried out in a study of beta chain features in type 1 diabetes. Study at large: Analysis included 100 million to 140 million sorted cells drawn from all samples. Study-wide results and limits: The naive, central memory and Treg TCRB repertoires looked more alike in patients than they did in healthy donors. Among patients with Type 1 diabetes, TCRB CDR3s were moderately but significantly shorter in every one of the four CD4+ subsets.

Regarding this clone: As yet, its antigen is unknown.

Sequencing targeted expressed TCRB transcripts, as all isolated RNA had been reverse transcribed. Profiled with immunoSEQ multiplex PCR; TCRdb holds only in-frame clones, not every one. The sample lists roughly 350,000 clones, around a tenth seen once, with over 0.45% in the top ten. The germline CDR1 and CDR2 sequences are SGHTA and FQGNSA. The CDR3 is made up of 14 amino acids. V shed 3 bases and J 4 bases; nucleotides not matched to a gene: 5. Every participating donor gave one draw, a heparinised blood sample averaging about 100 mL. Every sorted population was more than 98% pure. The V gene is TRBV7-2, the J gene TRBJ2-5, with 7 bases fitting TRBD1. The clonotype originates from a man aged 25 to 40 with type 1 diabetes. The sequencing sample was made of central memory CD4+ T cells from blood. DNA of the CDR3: TGTGCCAGCAGCTTTTCGACAGGGAGAGAGACCCAGTACTTC. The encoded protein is CASSFSTGRETQYF.